The 6 T cell receptor beta chains in this list originate from one sample, sequenced in a study of OX40 agonist ivuxolimab in advanced cancers. Sequenced by immunoSEQ multiplex PCR; TCRdb stores in-frame clones only, minus some. This table holds tens of thousands of clones, more than 80% found once. This specimen was CD4+ or CD8+ T cells sorted from blood, taken in a trial of the OX40 agonist ivuxolimab. All receptors derive from an adult with an advanced solid tumor such as melanoma, head and neck, liver or kidney cancer.

The chain couples TRBV4-2 to TRBJ2-7; 8 positions agree with TRBD1. Germline V gene lookup returns CDR1 LGHNA and CDR2 YNFKEQ. This CDR3 spans 14 amino acids. Trimming took 0 bases from V and 6 from J; bases not matched to a gene: 4. The CDR3 sequence: CASSQDRQGFEQYF. CDR3 in DNA: TGTGCCAGCAGCCAAGACCGACAGGGGTTCGAGCAGTACTTC.

The rearrangement uses TRBV18 and TRBJ2-7; D may be TRBD2 (6 bases). Germline V lookup: CDR1 KGHSH, CDR2 LQKENI. V was clipped by 3 bases and J by 6 bases, with 9 bases between them. The CDR3 runs to 12 residues. CDR3 region: CASSPTSSEQYF. The CDR3 region has the DNA TGTGCCAGCTCACCGACTAGTTCCGAGCAGTACTTC.

V and J are TRBV28 and TRBJ2-1; a weak D match, TRBD2 (5 bases). The CDR3 totals 14 residues. V was cut by 2 bases and J by 1 base, with 6 bases left in between. Germline CDR1 is MDHEN and CDR2 is SYDVKM. CDR3 DNA sequence: TGTGCCAGCAGTTTAGGAGGTTCCTACAATGAGCAGTTCTTC. Protein sequence: CASSLGGSYNEQFF. The variable domain in full, with the rest retrieved from reference TRBV28 and TRBJ2-1, is DVKVTQSSRYLVKRTGEKVFLECVQDMDHENMFWYRQDPGLGLRLIYFSYDVKMKEKGDIPEGYSVSREKKERFSLILESASTNQTSMYLCASSLGGSYNEQFFGPGTRLTVL.

This chain joins TRBV6-5 and TRBJ2-7; no clear D gene. The CDR3 spans 14 residues. Germline V gives CDR1 MNHEY, CDR2 SVGAGI. V was cut by 2 bases and J by 0 bases, with 8 bases left in between. The chain's CDR3 is CASSYVGISYEQYF. DNA for the CDR3: TGTGCCAGCAGTTACGTGGGGATCTCCTACGAGCAGTACTTC.

The genes are TRBV27 and TRBJ2-7; D might be TRBD2 (6 bases). Germline loops: CDR1 MNHEY, CDR2 SMNVEV (reference sequence). The CDR3 is 14 residues long. V lost 5 bases to trimming and J lost 4 bases, with 15 bases between them. The CDR3 sequence is CASSLIAEAYEQYF. The CDR3, as DNA: TGTGCCAGCAGTCTGATAGCGGAAGCGTACGAGCAGTACTTC.

The chain is built from TRBV27 and TRBJ2-7; tentative D call: TRBD1 (6 bases). CDR3 size: 17 residues. Germline CDR1 MNHEY, CDR2 SMNVEV (reference sequence). Trimming left V 3 bases short and J 2 bases short, with 20 bases between. This CDR3 is CASSFPLGRGRTYEQYF. The DNA of the CDR3 is TGTGCCAGCAGTTTCCCCCTTGGCAGGGGTAGAACCTACGAGCAGTACTTC.